This is a list of T cell receptor beta chains from one sample in a study of blood T cell repertoires in COVID-19. The protocol was immunoSEQ multiplex PCR, while the TCRdb copy is restricted to in-frame clones and leaves out a portion. The sample holds about 62,000 clones, 80% to 90% seen once. Sequencing was carried out using peripheral blood. The receptors stem from a woman aged 60-75 years with COVID-19, enrolled during active disease. Each CDR3 is given with its conserved first and last residue. Fields, in order: J gene, D gene, V gene, clone size, CDR3 DNA, CDR3 protein. The D gene is left open where the match is weak. Clone size, where shown, is once, few, many, or a class for clones that have expanded.

>TRBJ2-1|TRBD2|TRBV3-1/TRBV3-2|NA
TGTGCCAGCAGCCCACCCACTAGCGTGGATGGATACAATGAGCAGTTCTTC
CASSPPTSVDGYNEQFF
>TRBJ1-5|NA|TRBV2|NA
TGTGCCAGCAGGCGGGTCTCTGAGCCCCAGCATTTT
CASRRVSEPQHF
>TRBJ1-4|NA|TRBV6-7|NA
TGTGCCAGCAGTTACCCGTCGACTGGGGCCCTTAATGAAAAACTGTTTTTT
CASSYPSTGALNEKLFF
>TRBJ2-7|NA|TRBV9|NA
TGTGCCAGCAGCGTAGGGTCCGAGCGGGCGGCCTACGAGCAGTACTTC
CASSVGSERAAYEQYF
>TRBJ2-3|NA|TRBV12-3/TRBV12-4|NA
TGTGCCAGCAGTTTAACCAGGGCAGATACGCAGTATTTT
CASSLTRADTQYF
>TRBJ2-2|TRBD2|TRBV6-5|NA
TGTGCCAGCTGTCCTTTAGCGGGAGACACCGGGGAGCTGTTTTTT
CASCPLAGDTGELFF
>TRBJ1-4|NA|TRBV4-3|NA
TGCGCCAGCAGCCTAACCGCAGGGATCGGGGAAAAACTGTTTTTT
CASSLTAGIGEKLFF
>TRBJ1-2|NA|TRBV5-5|NA
TGTGCCAGCAGCTTGTTAGGGGTGCACTATGGCTACACCTTC
CASSLLGVHYGYTF
>TRBJ1-2|TRBD1|TRBV14|NA
TGTGCCAGCAGCCAAGAGGGGACAGGGGACGGCTACACCTTC
CASSQEGTGDGYTF
>TRBJ2-5|TRBD2|TRBV10-3|NA
TGTGCCATCAAAACTAGCGGAGCCCAAGAGACCCAGTACTTC
CAIKTSGAQETQYF
>TRBJ2-7|TRBD2|TRBV20-1|NA
TGCAGTGCTAGTCGTCTAGCGGGAGGGGAGCAGTACTTC
CSASRLAGGEQYF
>TRBJ1-2|TRBD1|TRBV18|NA
TGTGCCAGCTCTCCGGGACAGGGCCCTAACTATGGCTACACCTTC
CASSPGQGPNYGYTF
>TRBJ2-7|NA|TRBV27|few
TGTGCCAGCAGTTTGTTCGACAGGATCTACGAGCAGTACTTC
CASSLFDRIYEQYF
>TRBJ1-3|NA|TRBV3-1/TRBV3-2|NA
TGTGCCAGCAGCCCGGGGGGGGGAGGAAACACCATATATTTT
CASSPGGGGNTIYF
>TRBJ1-3|TRBD1|TRBV3-1/TRBV3-2|NA
TGTGCCAGCAGCCCATGGACAGGCACCCTTGGAAACACCATATATTTT
CASSPWTGTLGNTIYF
>TRBJ1-5|NA|TRBV28|NA
TGTGCCAGCAGTTTACCTGCAGGGCGTAATCAGCCCCAGCATTTT
CASSLPAGRNQPQHF
>TRBJ2-3|NA|TRBV5-6|NA
TGTGCCAGCAGCTTGGGTAGCAGCGCAGATACGCAGTATTTT
CASSLGSSADTQYF
>TRBJ2-3|NA|TRBV5-1|once
TGCGCCAGCAGCTTGGGGGGCACTTTGCGTACGCAGTATTTT
CASSLGGTLRTQYF
>TRBJ2-1|TRBD2|TRBV12-5|NA
TGTGCTAGTGGTTTGGAAATAAACTGGGGACTAGCCTCGGAGCAGTTCTTC
CASGLEINWGLASEQFF
>TRBJ2-1|TRBD2|TRBV5-4|NA
TGTGCCAGCAGAGATGGGACTAGCGGGAGTAATGAGCAGTTCTTC
CASRDGTSGSNEQFF
>TRBJ1-5|NA|TRBV7-2|NA
TGTGCCAGCAGCCCCCTGGGCGGGGGGGGTCAGCCCCAGCATTTT
CASSPLGGGGQPQHF
>TRBJ1-2|TRBD1|TRBV30|once
TGTGCCTGGAAGATGACAGGGGCTACCCACTATGGCTACACCTTC
CAWKMTGATHYGYTF
>TRBJ1-1|NA|TRBV4-1|NA
TGCGCCAGCAGCCAAGAAAGACCCAGGGGTGCCACTGAAGCTTTCTTT
CASSQERPRGATEAFF
>TRBJ2-1|TRBD1|TRBV7-3|NA
TGTGCCAGCGGACAGGGGTCGGTGCAGTTCTTC
CASGQGSVQFF
>TRBJ2-2|TRBD2|TRBV7-7|few
TGTGCTAGCAGCTCAACGGGGGGGACTAGACACACCGGGGAGCTGTTTTTT
CASSSTGGTRHTGELFF
>TRBJ1-2|NA|TRBV4-3|NA
TGCGCCAGCAGCCAAGTCGCTTTCCTTTCCGGGGGGGGCTACACCTTC
CASSQVAFLSGGGYTF
>TRBJ1-4|NA|TRBV10-2|NA
TGCGCCAGCAGTGAGTCGCGGACTGTCTCCAATGAAAAACTGTTTTTT
CASSESRTVSNEKLFF
>TRBJ2-1|NA|TRBV7-3|NA
TGTGCCAGCAGCTCAACCCGAGCGGGCACGGTCTATGAGCAGTTCTTC
CASSSTRAGTVYEQFF
>TRBJ2-7|NA|TRBV27|NA
TGTGCCAGCAGTCCCCCAGGCAGGGGATTCACAGAGCAGTACTTC
CASSPPGRGFTEQYF
>TRBJ2-1|NA|TRBV11-2|NA
TGTGCCAGCAGCTTCCCAAATGAGCAGTTCTTC
CASSFPNEQFF
>TRBJ2-5|TRBD2|TRBV7-9|NA
TGTGCCAGCAGCCCAAGCGGGATCGAGACCCAGTACTTC
CASSPSGIETQYF
>TRBJ2-7|TRBD2|TRBV30|NA
TGTGCCCGGACTAGCGGGAGGGAGGCAGGCGAGCAGTACTTC
CARTSGREAGEQYF
>TRBJ1-2|NA|TRBV2|NA
TGTGCCAGCAGTGAGGGGGGACTCCTCGTGAGGACCTTC
CASSEGGLLVRTF
>TRBJ1-2|TRBD1|TRBV7-8|NA
TGTGCCAGCAGCCCCAGGGGGTACGGCTACACCTTC
CASSPRGYGYTF
>TRBJ1-1|NA|TRBV4-3|NA
TGCGCCAGCAGCCAAGAGCCACTCTCGAACACTGAAGCTTTCTTT
CASSQEPLSNTEAFF
>TRBJ1-1|NA|TRBV6-2/TRBV6-3|NA
TGTGCCAGCAGTTACATTCCGGGAACCTCTGAAGCTTTCTTT
CASSYIPGTSEAFF
>TRBJ1-5|TRBD1|TRBV13|NA
TGTGCCAGCAGCCGGGACAGGGATGAGCCCCAGCATTTT
CASSRDRDEPQHF
>TRBJ2-7|NA|TRBV2|NA
TGTGCCAGCAGATCAGGGAAGGGCTCCTACGAGCAGTACTTC
CASRSGKGSYEQYF
>TRBJ1-6|NA|TRBV5-5|NA
TGTGCCAGCAGCTTGCTGGGGCCCCCCAATTCACCCCTCCACTTT
CASSLLGPPNSPLHF
>TRBJ1-4|TRBD1|TRBV4-1|NA
TGCGCCAGCAGCCAAGAAGGGACAGGGGATGAAAAACTGTTTTTT
CASSQEGTGDEKLFF
>TRBJ2-1|TRBD1|TRBV11-2|NA
TGTGCCAGCACACTCGACAGGGGGCTCCCCTACAATGAGCAGTTCTTC
CASTLDRGLPYNEQFF
>TRBJ2-7|TRBD1|TRBV9|NA
TGTGCCAGCAGCGTAGCGAACAGGGGATACGAGCAGTACTTC
CASSVANRGYEQYF
>TRBJ2-7|NA|TRBV4-1|NA
TGCGCCAGCAGCCTCACCGGGACAAAGACCGAGGAGCAGTACTTC
CASSLTGTKTEEQYF
>TRBJ2-2|NA|TRBV12-3/TRBV12-4|NA
TGTGCCAGCAGGGACCAACTAGGGGGGGAGCTGTTTTTT
CASRDQLGGELFF
>TRBJ2-7|NA|TRBV3-1/TRBV3-2|NA
TGTGCCAGCAGCCGACTGGGAGGCTACGAGCAGTACTTC
CASSRLGGYEQYF
>TRBJ1-5|TRBD1|TRBV28|NA
TGTGCCAGCAGTATCCGGACAGGATCTCAGCCCCAGCATTTT
CASSIRTGSQPQHF
>TRBJ2-3|TRBD2|TRBV4-1|NA
TGCGCCAGCACGCGGACTAGCGGGGGCAAGAGCACAGATACGCAGTATTTT
CASTRTSGGKSTDTQYF
>TRBJ2-1|NA|TRBV6-5|NA
TGTGCCAGCACGGCAGGGGCTTCCGAGCAGTTCTTC
CASTAGASEQFF
>TRBJ2-7|TRBD1|TRBV4-1|once
TGCGCCAGCAGCCAAGGGGACAGGGGACCCTACGAGCAGTACTTC
CASSQGDRGPYEQYF
>TRBJ2-1|TRBD2|TRBV7-2|NA
TGTGCCAGCAGCGGTAGCGGGAACTCCTACAATGAGCAGTTCTTC
CASSGSGNSYNEQFF
>TRBJ2-1|TRBD2|TRBV18|NA
TGTGCCAGCTCCCCCCTAGCGGAGGGCTACAATGAGCAGTTCTTC
CASSPLAEGYNEQFF
>TRBJ2-7|NA|TRBV11-2|NA
TGTGCCAGCAGCTTACTAGTAGGACAGACCCTCGAGCAGTACTTC
CASSLLVGQTLEQYF
>TRBJ2-2|TRBD2|TRBV30|once
TGTGCCTGGGCGGGGACTAGAGGCGGGGAGCTGTTTTTT
CAWAGTRGGELFF
>TRBJ2-7|TRBD2|TRBV9|NA
TGTGCCAGCAGCCCTGGAGCTAGCGGGAGGGCGGGGGAGCAGTACTTC
CASSPGASGRAGEQYF
>TRBJ1-4|TRBD1|TRBV5-1|once
TGCGCCAGCAGCTTATCGGTGACAGGGTCGGGTGGAAAACTGTTTTTT
CASSLSVTGSGGKLFF
>TRBJ2-7|NA|TRBV4-1|NA
TGCGCCAGCAGCCCTCCGACTGGCTACGAGCAGTACTTC
CASSPPTGYEQYF
>TRBJ2-5|NA|TRBV13|NA
TGTGCCAGCAGCTTAGGCTCCGACCAAGAGACCCAGTACTTC
CASSLGSDQETQYF